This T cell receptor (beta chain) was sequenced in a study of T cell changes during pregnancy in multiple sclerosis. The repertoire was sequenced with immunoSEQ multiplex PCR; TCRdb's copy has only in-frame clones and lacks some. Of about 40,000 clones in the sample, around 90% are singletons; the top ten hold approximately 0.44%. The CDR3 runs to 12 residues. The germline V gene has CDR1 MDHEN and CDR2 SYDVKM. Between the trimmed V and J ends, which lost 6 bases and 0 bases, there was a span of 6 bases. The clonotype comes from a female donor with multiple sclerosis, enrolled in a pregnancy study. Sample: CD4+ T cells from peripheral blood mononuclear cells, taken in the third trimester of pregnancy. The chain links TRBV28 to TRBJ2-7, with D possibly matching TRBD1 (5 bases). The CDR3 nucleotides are TGTGCCAGCAGCAGGGACTCCTACGAGCAGTACTTC. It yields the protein CASSRDSYEQYF.